The rows below give T cell receptor beta chains drawn from one sample of a study of blood T cells in healthy people across ages. MiXCR, run by TCRdb on the 5' RACE reads, gives a single entry per CDR3 protein. Of some 1.4 million distinct CDR3 sequences in the sample, 40% to 50% were seen once. Sequencing was done on a sample of blood. These receptors originate from a woman between 18 and 30 years old in good health. Each CDR3 is given with its conserved first and last residue. Fields, in order: J gene, V gene, D gene, clone size, CDR3 protein, CDR3 DNA. A D gene is named only where the DNA matches it firmly. Size values are once, few and many counts, or a class for expanded clones, and some rows have none.

TRBJ1-2 TRBV4-1 TRBD1 - CASRDNYRGLYGYTF TGCGCCAGCAGGGACAACTACAGGGGGCTCTATGGCTACACCTTC
TRBJ2-2 TRBV20-1 - - CSAPWHGSGELFF TGCAGTGCCCCTTGGCATGGATCCGGGGAGCTGTTTTTT
TRBJ1-5 TRBV20-1 - - CSAGGSPSNQPQHF TGCAGTGCTGGCGGGAGCCCTAGCAATCAGCCCCAGCATTTT
TRBJ1-2 TRBV5-1 - few CASSLEAGGIYGYTF TGCGCCAGCAGCTTGGAGGCTGGGGGAATCTATGGCTACACCTTC
TRBJ1-2 TRBV25-1 - - CASSRGSDYGYTF TGTGCCAGCTCTCGGGGTTCAGACTATGGCTACACCTTC
TRBJ2-5 TRBV15 - - CATSRLTVGETQYF TGTGCCACCAGCCGATTGACTGTCGGGGAGACCCAGTACTTC
TRBJ1-1 TRBV29-1 - - CSVVTTNTEAFF TGCAGCGTTGTAACGACCAACACTGAAGCTTTCTTT
TRBJ2-1 TRBV25-1 TRBD2 - CASSDRTSASWANEQFF TGTGCCAGCAGTGACAGGACTAGCGCCTCTTGGGCCAATGAGCAGTTCTTC
TRBJ1-6 TRBV10-3 TRBD1 - CAISGVRGALNSPLHF TGTGCCATCAGTGGTGTCAGGGGGGCTTTGAATTCACCCCTCCACTTT
TRBJ2-7 TRBV20-1 - few CSARERVSSYEQYF TGCAGTGCTAGAGAGAGGGTCAGCTCCTACGAGCAGTACTTC
TRBJ2-7 TRBV12-3/TRBV12-4 TRBD2 - CASRVTSGSRTYEQYF TGTGCCAGCAGGGTGACTAGCGGGAGTCGCACCTACGAGCAGTACTTC
TRBJ2-5 TRBV30 - - CAWSVQQETQYF TGTGCCTGGAGTGTACAACAAGAGACCCAGTACTTC
TRBJ2-4 TRBV10-2 TRBD1 - CASVGTGASKNIQYF TGCGCCAGCGTGGGAACAGGGGCCTCCAAAAACATTCAGTACTTC
TRBJ2-7 TRBV18 TRBD2 once CASSPLSSGGSYEQYF TGTGCCAGCTCACCACTTAGTAGCGGGGGATCCTACGAGCAGTACTTC
TRBJ2-5 TRBV7-6 TRBD2 few CASSFRREGQETQYF TGTGCCAGCAGCTTTAGAAGGGAGGGCCAAGAGACCCAGTACTTC
TRBJ2-7 TRBV9 TRBD2 few CASSVGMAGGSGIHEQYF TGTGCCAGCAGCGTAGGGATGGCGGGGGGGAGTGGGATACACGAGCAGTACTTC
TRBJ1-1 TRBV13 - - CASSFPTGPNTEAFF TGTGCCAGCAGCTTTCCGACAGGTCCGAACACTGAAGCTTTCTTT
TRBJ2-7 TRBV29-1 TRBD1 few CSVEGTGEKSYEQYF TGCAGCGTTGAAGGGACAGGGGAAAAAAGCTACGAGCAGTACTTC
TRBJ1-2 TRBV2 - - CASRSYGYTF TGTGCCAGCAGATCCTATGGCTACACCTTC
TRBJ2-7 TRBV4-1 TRBD1 few CASSHKKGDSPYEQYF TGCGCCAGCAGCCACAAAAAGGGGGACAGTCCCTACGAGCAGTACTTC
TRBJ1-2 TRBV29-1 - - CSVEGGDSYGYTF TGCAGCGTTGAAGGGGGTGACTCCTATGGCTACACCTTC
TRBJ2-4 TRBV30 - - CAWSVSELGQYF TGTGCCTGGAGTGTATCCGAGCTAGGGCAGTACTTC